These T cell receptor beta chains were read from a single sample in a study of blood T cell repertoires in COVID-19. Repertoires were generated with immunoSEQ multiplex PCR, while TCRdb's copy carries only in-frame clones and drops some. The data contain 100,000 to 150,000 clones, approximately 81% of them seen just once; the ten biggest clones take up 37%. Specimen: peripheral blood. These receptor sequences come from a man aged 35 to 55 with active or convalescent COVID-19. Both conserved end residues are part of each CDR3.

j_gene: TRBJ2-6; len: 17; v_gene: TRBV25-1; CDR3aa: CASSTPTGTSGANVLTF
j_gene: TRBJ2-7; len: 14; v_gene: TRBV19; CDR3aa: CASSQAGLSYEQYF
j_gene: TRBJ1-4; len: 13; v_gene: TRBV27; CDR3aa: CASSLSRLEKLFF
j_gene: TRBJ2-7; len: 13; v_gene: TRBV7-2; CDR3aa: CASSLRPTYEQYF
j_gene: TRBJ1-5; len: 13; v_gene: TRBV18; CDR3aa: CASSLNGDQPQHF
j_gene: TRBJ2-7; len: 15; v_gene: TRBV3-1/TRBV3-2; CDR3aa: CASSQDWGGLDEQYF
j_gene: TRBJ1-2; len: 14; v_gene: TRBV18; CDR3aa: CASSLNGQGYGYTF
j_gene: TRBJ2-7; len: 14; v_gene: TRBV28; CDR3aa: CASSLSSGSYEQYF
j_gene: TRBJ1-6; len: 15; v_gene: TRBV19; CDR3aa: CASSRGQWVDSPLHF
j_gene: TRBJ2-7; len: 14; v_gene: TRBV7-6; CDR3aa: CASSLGSGPGEQYF
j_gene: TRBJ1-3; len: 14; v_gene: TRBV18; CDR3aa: CASSPDSYGNTIYF
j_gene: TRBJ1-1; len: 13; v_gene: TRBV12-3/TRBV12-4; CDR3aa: CASTLTGKTEAFF
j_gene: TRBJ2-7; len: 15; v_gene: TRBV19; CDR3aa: CASSIPGDSTYEQYF
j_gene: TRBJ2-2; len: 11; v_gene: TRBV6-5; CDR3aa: CASSRTGELFF
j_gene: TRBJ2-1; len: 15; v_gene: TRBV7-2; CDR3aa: CASTTSGGAHNEQFF
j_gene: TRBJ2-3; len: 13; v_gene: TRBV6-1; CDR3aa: CASSEGKGLAGYF
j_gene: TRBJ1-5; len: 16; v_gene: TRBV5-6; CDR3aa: CASSYRRDRGDQPQHF
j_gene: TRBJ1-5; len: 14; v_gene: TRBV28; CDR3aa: CASREQGGNQPQHF
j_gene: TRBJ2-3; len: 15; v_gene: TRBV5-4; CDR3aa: CASSPGLGMSYTQYF
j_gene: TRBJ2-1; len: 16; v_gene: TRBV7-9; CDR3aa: CASSLMGLAGESEQFF
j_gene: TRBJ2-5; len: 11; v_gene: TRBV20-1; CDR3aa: CSAGTGETQYF
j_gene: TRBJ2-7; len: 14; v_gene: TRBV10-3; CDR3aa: CATEIGGEGYEQYF
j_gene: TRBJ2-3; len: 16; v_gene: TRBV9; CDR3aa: CASSPGVAGITDTQYF
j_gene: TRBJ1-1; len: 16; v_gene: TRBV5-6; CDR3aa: CASSLRDRGWNTEAFF
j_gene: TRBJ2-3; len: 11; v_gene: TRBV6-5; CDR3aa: CASSLQNTQYF
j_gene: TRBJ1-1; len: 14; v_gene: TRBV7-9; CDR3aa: CASSLAGRGFPAFF
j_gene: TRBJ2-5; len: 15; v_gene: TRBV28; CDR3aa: CASSLAEGQGETQYF
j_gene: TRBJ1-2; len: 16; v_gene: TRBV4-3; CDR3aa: CASSHEMRPLSYGYTF
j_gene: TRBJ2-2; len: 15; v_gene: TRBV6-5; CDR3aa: CASSHGQGNTGELFF
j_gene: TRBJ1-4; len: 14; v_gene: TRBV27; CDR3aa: CASSRGIGNEKLFF
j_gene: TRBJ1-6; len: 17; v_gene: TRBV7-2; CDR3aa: CASSLNLRQGSLLALHF